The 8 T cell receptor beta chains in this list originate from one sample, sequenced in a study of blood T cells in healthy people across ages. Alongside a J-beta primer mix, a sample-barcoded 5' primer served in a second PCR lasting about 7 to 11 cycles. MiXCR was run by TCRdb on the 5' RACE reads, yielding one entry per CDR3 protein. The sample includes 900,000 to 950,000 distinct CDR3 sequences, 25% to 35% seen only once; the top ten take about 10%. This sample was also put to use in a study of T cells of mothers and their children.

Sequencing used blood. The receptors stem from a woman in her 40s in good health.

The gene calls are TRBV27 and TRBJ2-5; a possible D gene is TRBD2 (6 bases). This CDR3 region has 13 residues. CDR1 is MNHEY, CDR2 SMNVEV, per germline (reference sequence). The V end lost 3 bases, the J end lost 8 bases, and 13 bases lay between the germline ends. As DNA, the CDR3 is TGTGCCAGCAGTTTTGTAGGAGGGTCAACCCAGTACTTC. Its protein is CASSFVGGSTQYF.

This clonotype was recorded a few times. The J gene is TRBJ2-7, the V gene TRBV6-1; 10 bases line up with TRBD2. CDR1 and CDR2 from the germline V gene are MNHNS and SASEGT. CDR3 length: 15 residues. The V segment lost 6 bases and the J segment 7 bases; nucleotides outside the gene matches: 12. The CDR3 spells CASSPLAGASGEQYF. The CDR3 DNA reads TGTGCCAGCAGCCCTCTAGCGGGGGCTTCCGGAGAGCAGTACTTC.

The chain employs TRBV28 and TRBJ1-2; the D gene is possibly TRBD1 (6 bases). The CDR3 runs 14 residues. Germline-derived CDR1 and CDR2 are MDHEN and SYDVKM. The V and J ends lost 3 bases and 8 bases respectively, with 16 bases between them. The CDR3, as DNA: TGTGCCAGCAGTTTTTCGGGGGGGGCCCTCGGCTACACCTTC. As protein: CASSFSGGALGYTF.

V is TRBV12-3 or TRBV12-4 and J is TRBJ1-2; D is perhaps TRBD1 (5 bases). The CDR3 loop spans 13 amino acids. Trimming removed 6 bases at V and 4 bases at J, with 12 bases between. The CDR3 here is CASSHRDGYGYTF. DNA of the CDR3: TGTGCCAGCAGCCACCGGGACGGCTATGGCTACACCTTC.

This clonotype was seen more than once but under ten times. CDR3 loop: CASSQTPRLVETQYF. The CDR3 DNA reads TGTGCCAGCAGTCAAACCCCTCGGCTAGTGGAGACCCAGTACTTC. The chain uses TRBV7-9 and TRBJ2-5; D call uncertain. Germline assignment: CDR1 SEHNR and CDR2 FQNEAQ (reference sequence). The CDR3 loop spans 15 amino acids. Trimming removed 6 bases at V and 5 bases at J, with 19 bases between.

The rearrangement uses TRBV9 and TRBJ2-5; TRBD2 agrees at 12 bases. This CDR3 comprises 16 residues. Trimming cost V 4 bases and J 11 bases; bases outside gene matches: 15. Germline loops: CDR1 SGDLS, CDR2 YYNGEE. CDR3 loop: CASSNPTSGGIGEQYF. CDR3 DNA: TGTGCCAGCAGCAACCCGACTAGCGGGGGAATTGGGGAGCAGTACTTC.

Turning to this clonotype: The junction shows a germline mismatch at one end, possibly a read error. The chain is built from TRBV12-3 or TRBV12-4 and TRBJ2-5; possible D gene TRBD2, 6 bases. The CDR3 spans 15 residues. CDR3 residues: CASSLGGYPGETQCF. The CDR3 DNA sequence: TGTGCCAGCAGTTTAGGGGGATACCCGGGAGAGACCCAGTGCTTC.

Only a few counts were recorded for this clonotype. The CDR3 DNA is TGTGCCAGCAGTGTGGACAGGGGTAATCAGCCCCAGCATTTT. Translated, it gives CASSVDRGNQPQHF. V and J are TRBV6-5 and TRBJ1-5; 9 nucleotides match TRBD1. V was pared by 5 bases and J by 4 bases, with 3 bases of the junction left unmatched. Germline V CDR1 and CDR2: MNHEY, SVGAGI. This CDR3 region has 14 residues.